This TCR beta chain was recovered during a study of blood T cell repertoires in COVID-19. Study background: COVID-19 samples collected from the United States, Italy and Spain covered acute and convalescent phases. Sources were T cells, B-cell-depleted T cells, or PBMCs; the material itself was cDNA or gDNA.

In the original processing: Estimation of nucleated cell counts relied on the amplification of reference gene primers. This table comes from immunoSEQ multiplex PCR, and its TCRdb copy is limited to in-frame clones, with some not included. The DNA was the basis for D and trimming; V, J and clone size are from that table. This sample has around 150,000 clones, with 76% found just once. This CDR3 contains 13 residues. Unmatched junction bases numbered 3, after V lost 6 bases and J lost 6 bases. The clonotype comes from a woman over 75 with acute or convalescent COVID-19. The sequenced sample was peripheral blood. The V and J genes are TRBV12-3 or TRBV12-4 and TRBJ1-5; 9 nucleotides agree with TRBD1. The DNA for the CDR3 is TGTGCCAGCAGGGCGACAGGGGGTCAGCCCCAGCATTTT. Its translation: CASRATGGQPQHF.